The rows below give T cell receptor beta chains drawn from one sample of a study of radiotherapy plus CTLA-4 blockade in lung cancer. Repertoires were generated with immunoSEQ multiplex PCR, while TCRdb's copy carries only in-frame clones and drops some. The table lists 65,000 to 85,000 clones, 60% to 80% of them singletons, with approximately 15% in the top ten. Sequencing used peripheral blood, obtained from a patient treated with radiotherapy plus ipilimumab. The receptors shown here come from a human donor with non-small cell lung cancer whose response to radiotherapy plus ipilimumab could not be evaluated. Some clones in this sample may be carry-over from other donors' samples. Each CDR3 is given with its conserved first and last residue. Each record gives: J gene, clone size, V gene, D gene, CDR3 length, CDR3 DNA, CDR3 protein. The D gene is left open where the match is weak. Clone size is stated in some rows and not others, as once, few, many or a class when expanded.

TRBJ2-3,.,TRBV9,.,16,TGTGCCAGCAGCGTAGGAAATAGCGGACGCACAGATACGCAGTATTTT,CASSVGNSGRTDTQYF
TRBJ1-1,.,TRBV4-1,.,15,TGCGCCAGCAGCCAAGAGAGGAGAGGGAACACTGAAGCTTTCTTT,CASSQERRGNTEAFF
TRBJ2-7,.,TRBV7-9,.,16,TGTGCCAGCAGTTCCGTAGGTGGGGGGGGACACTACGAGCAGTACTTC,CASSSVGGGGHYEQYF
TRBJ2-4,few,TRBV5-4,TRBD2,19,TGTGCCAGCAGCCCCATACCGGGACTAGCGGGGGGCGCCAAAAACATTCAGTACTTC,CASSPIPGLAGGAKNIQYF
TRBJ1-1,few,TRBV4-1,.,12,TGCGCCAGCAGCCAAGGGAGCACTGAAGCTTTCTTT,CASSQGSTEAFF
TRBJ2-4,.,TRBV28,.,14,TGTGCCAGCAGGCCCGGCGGCAGCAAAAACATTCAGTACTTC,CASRPGGSKNIQYF
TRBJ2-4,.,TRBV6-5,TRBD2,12,TGTGCCAGCAAAGCTAGCGGGAACATTCAGTACTTC,CASKASGNIQYF
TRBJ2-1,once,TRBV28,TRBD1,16,TGTGCCAGCAGTTTCCGGGGACAGTTCTCCTACAATGAGCAGTTCTTC,CASSFRGQFSYNEQFF
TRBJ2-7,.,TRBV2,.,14,TGTGCCAGCAGCCCCCTCCAGGACAATCCGAATTTGTACTTC,CASSPLQDNPNLYF
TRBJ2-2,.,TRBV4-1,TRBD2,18,TGCGCCAGCAGCCAATCACTAGCGGGGGGGGCGAACACCGGGGAGCTGTTTTTT,CASSQSLAGGANTGELFF
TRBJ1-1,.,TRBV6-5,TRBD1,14,TGTGCCAGCAGGGGACAGGGAGTGGACACTGAAGCTTTCTTT,CASRGQGVDTEAFF
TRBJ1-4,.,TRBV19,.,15,TGTGCCAGTAGATGGGGTTGGACTACTAATGAAAAACTGTTTTTT,CASRWGWTTNEKLFF
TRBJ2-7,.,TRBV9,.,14,TGTGCCAGCAGCATGACAGCGACGACCTACGAGCAGTACTTC,CASSMTATTYEQYF
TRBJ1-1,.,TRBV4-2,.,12,TGTGCCAGCAGCCTGCGGGTTTCTGAGACTTTCTTT,CASSLRVSETFF
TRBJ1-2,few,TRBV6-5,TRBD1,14,TGTGCCAGCAGTGCCATAGGGGGCGACAATGGCTACACCTTC,CASSAIGGDNGYTF
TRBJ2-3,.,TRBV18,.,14,TGTGCCAGCTCACCCGGGACTCCCCCAGATACGCAGTATTTT,CASSPGTPPDTQYF
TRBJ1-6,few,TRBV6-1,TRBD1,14,TGTGCCAGCAGGACTACAGGGGGCCGATCACCCCTCCACTTT,CASRTTGGRSPLHF
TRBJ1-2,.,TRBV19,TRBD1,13,TGTGCCAGTAGTACAGGGACAGGGTATGGCTACACCTTC,CASSTGTGYGYTF
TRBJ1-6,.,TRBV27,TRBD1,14,TGTGCCAGCAGTCCGGGACAGGGGCTGACACCCCTCCACTTT,CASSPGQGLTPLHF
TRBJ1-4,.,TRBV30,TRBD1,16,TGTGCCTGGAGTCCGGGACAGCCTTTGGCTAATGAAAAACTGTTTTTT,CAWSPGQPLANEKLFF
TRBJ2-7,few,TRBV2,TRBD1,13,TGTGCCAGCGGTCGACAGGGGGCTGGCGAGCAGTACTTC,CASGRQGAGEQYF
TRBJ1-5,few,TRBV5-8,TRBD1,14,TGTGCCAGCAGCCGGGACAGGTCCAATCAGCCCCAGCATTTT,CASSRDRSNQPQHF
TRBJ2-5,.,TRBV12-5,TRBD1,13,TGTGCTAGCTCCGGACAGGGTCGGGAGACCCAGTACTTC,CASSGQGRETQYF
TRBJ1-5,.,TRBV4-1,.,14,TGCGCCAGCAGCCAAAGAGGGCTCAATCAGCCCCAGCATTTT,CASSQRGLNQPQHF
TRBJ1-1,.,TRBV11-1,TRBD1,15,TGTGCCAGCAGCTTACGGACAGGGGGGATAATTGAAGCTTTCTTT,CASSLRTGGIIEAFF
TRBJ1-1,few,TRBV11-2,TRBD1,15,TGTGCCAGCAGCTTAGGGGCAGGGGGAAACACTGAAGCTTTCTTT,CASSLGAGGNTEAFF
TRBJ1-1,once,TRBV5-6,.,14,TGTGCCAGCAGCTCAGACAGGATGAACACTGAAGCTTTCTTT,CASSSDRMNTEAFF
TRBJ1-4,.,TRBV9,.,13,TGTGCCAGCAGCGTACACCCAGGGGAAAAACTGTTTTTT,CASSVHPGEKLFF
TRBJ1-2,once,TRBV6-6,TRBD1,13,TGTGCCAGCAGCCCCGACAGGGTTACTGGCTACACCTTC,CASSPDRVTGYTF
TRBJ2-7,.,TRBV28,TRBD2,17,TGTGCCAGCAGTTCCCTAACCGGGACTAGCGGCACCTACGAGCAGTACTTC,CASSSLTGTSGTYEQYF
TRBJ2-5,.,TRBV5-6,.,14,TGTGCCAGCAGCTTGGATCTTCACGGGGAGACCCAGTACTTC,CASSLDLHGETQYF
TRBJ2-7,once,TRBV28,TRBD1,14,TGTGCCACCTTCCCCGGGACAGGGAAATACGAGCAGTACTTC,CATFPGTGKYEQYF
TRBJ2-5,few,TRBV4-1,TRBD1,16,TGCGCCAGCAGCGACGGGAAACAGGGGGACCAAGAGACCCAGTACTTC,CASSDGKQGDQETQYF
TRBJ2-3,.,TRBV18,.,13,TGTGCCAGTAGGACAGCTAGCACAGATACGCAGTATTTT,CASRTASTDTQYF
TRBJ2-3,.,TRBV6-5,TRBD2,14,TGTGCCAGCAGGACTGCGGGGGGCCCCTTTGCGCAGTATTTT,CASRTAGGPFAQYF
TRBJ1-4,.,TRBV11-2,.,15,TGTGCCAGCAGCCCCCTTCGACAGGTCGGCGAAAAACTGTTTTTT,CASSPLRQVGEKLFF
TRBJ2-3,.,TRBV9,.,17,TGTGCCAGCAGCGTAGAGGGAACGGGGTCTAGCACAGATACGCAGTATTTT,CASSVEGTGSSTDTQYF
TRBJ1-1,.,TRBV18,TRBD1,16,TGTGCCAGCTCACCCGGGACAGCGATGGGGAACACTGAAGCTTTCTTT,CASSPGTAMGNTEAFF
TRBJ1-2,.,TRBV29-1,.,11,TGCAGCGTTGTCGGGGTCCATGGCTACACCTTC,CSVVGVHGYTF
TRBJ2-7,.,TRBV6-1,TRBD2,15,TGTGCCAGCAGTTGGCCGGGACTAGGCGCCTACGAGCAGTACTTC,CASSWPGLGAYEQYF
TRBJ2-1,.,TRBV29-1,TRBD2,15,TGCAGCGTCGACGGGACTAGCGGGGCCTACAATGAGCAGTTCTTC,CSVDGTSGAYNEQFF
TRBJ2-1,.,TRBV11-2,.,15,TGTGCCAGCAGCTTGACAGGTGAATGGGGGCATGAGCAGTTCTTC,CASSLTGEWGHEQFF
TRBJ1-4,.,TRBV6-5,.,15,TGTGCCAGCAGTTACTCGGCATTCATCAATGAAAAACTGTTTTTT,CASSYSAFINEKLFF
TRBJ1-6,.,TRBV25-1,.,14,TGTGCCAGCAGTGAATTGAGGAATAATTCACCCCTCCACTTT,CASSELRNNSPLHF
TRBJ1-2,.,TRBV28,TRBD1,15,TGTGCCAGCGGGGAAGACAAACAGGGGAACTATGGCTACACCTTC,CASGEDKQGNYGYTF
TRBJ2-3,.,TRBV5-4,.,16,TGTGCCAGCAGAACCAGGGTCGGGGGTAGCACAGATACGCAGTATTTT,CASRTRVGGSTDTQYF
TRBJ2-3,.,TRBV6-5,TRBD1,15,TGTGCCAGCAGCCGCCAGGGGGCGAGCACAGATACGCAGTATTTT,CASSRQGASTDTQYF
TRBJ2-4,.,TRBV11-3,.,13,TGTGCCAGCAGCCCGGGGACACAAAACATTCAGTACTTC,CASSPGTQNIQYF
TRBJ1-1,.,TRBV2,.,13,TGTGCCAGCAGTGACCAGTACAACACTGAAGCTTTCTTT,CASSDQYNTEAFF